This T cell receptor beta chain comes out of a study of T cells after yellow fever vaccination. TCRdb reprocessed the 5' RACE reads via MiXCR and lists one record per CDR3 protein. The sample has 300,000 to 350,000 distinct CDR3 sequences, roughly 4.3% seen once; the top ten hold 20% to 30%. Germline V gene data show CDR1 as SQVTM and CDR2 as ANQGSEA. This CDR3 is 11 amino acids long. Trimming left V 6 bases short and J 5 bases short, with 7 bases between. The input for sequencing was PBMCs, taken 5 days after the yellow fever booster vaccination. The V gene is TRBV29-1, the J gene TRBJ2-2; a weak D match, TRBD1 (5 bases). The clonotype originates from a man aged 18-30 years who received the YFV17D yellow fever vaccine. Here the CDR3 reads CSVRQTGELFF. For the CDR3, the DNA is TGCAGCGTCCGACAGACCGGGGAGCTGTTTTTT.